The 25 T cell receptor beta chains listed next were all sequenced from one sample in a study of blood T cells in healthy people across ages. Next came a second PCR, run for about 7 to 12 cycles, which used a sample-barcoded 5' primer along with a J-beta primer mix. TCRdb re-analysed the 5' RACE reads in MiXCR, keeping a single row per CDR3 protein. The table includes around 940,000 distinct CDR3 sequences, roughly half detected once. Sample: blood. These receptor sequences come from an older woman in good health.

The chain is built from TRBV11-3 and TRBJ2-1; D tentatively reads TRBD1 or TRBD2 (5 bases each). Trimming cost V 6 bases and J 2 bases, with 14 bases left between them. The CDR3 sequence is 15 residues long. CDR1 is SGHNT and CDR2 is YENEEA in the germline V gene. CDR3 in amino acids: CASSSGTPPYNEQFF. CDR3 DNA sequence: TGTGCCAGCAGTTCCGGGACGCCCCCCTACAATGAGCAGTTCTTC.

The sample holds a few counts of this clonotype. The chain combines TRBV4-1 with TRBJ2-3, with 7 bases aligning to TRBD1. This CDR3 region has 18 residues. V lost 4 bases and J lost 3; bases outside the gene matches: 16. Per germline, CDR1 MGHRA and CDR2 YSYEKL. In nucleotides, the CDR3 is TGCGCCAGCAGCCGCAAGCTCATACAGGGGTTGTTTACAGATACGCAGTATTTT. The encoded protein is CASSRKLIQGLFTDTQYF.

This sequence joins TRBV20-1 and TRBJ2-4, with a weak D call TRBD2 (6 bases). The CDR3 sequence is 19 residues long. V lost 5 bases to trimming and J lost 0 bases, with 26 bases between them. Germline V gene sequence: CDR1 DFQATT, CDR2 SNEGSKA (reference sequence). CDR3 sequence (DNA): TGCAGTGCTCAGCCTGGGACTTACAAAGACCTAGTAGCCAAAAACATTCAGTACTTC. Translated: CSAQPGTYKDLVAKNIQYF.

The gene calls are TRBV20-1 and TRBJ2-1; D gene unclear. CDR1 and CDR2 from the germline V gene are DFQATT and SNEGSKA (reference sequence). Trimming took off 3 bases at V and 4 bases at J, with 10 bases between the two ends. CDR3 length equals 13 residues. The CDR3 sequence: CSASGRRYNEQFF. The CDR3 coding sequence is TGCAGTGCTAGTGGACGGAGATACAATGAGCAGTTCTTC.

V usage is TRBV20-1 and J usage is TRBJ2-4, with a weak D call TRBD2 (6 bases). Germline V gives CDR1 DFQATT, CDR2 SNEGSKA (reference sequence). The V end was cut by 7 bases, the J end by 0 bases, with 7 bases between. The CDR3 spans 12 residues. CDR3 sequence (DNA): TGCAGTGAGGAGGGAGCCAAAAACATTCAGTACTTC. Its protein product is CSEEGAKNIQYF.

V and J are TRBV20-1 and TRBJ1-4, with D hard to call. CDR3 length: 12 residues. Trimming stripped 5 bases from V and 4 bases from J, with 8 bases between. Germline CDR1 and CDR2: DFQATT and SNEGSKA (reference sequence). Here the CDR3 reads CSAETGNEKLFF. CDR3 nucleotides: TGCAGTGCTGAGACCGGTAATGAAAAACTGTTTTTT.

The rearrangement joins TRBV20-1 to TRBJ2-7; D is unclear. The ends were cut back, 1 base at V and 3 bases at J, with 13 bases in the middle. Looked up from germline, CDR1 is DFQATT and CDR2 is SNEGSKA (reference sequence). The CDR3 runs to 14 residues. The CDR3 nucleotides are TGCAGTGCTAGAGGAGTCGCAGAGTTCTACGAGCAGTACTTC. Amino acid sequence: CSARGVAEFYEQYF.

The chain combines TRBV29-1 with TRBJ2-7; D is unresolved. Germline V gives CDR1 SQVTM, CDR2 ANQGSEA. CDR3 length: 12 residues. Trimming took 4 bases from V and 6 from J, leaving 13 bases between them. The DNA of the CDR3 is TGCAGCGTTGCAGAGCAGAGCTGCGAGCAGTACTTC. Translation: CSVAEQSCEQYF.

This clonotype was seen once. The chain recombines TRBV7-9 with TRBJ2-7, with unresolved D. Per the germline V gene, CDR1 is SEHNR and CDR2 is FQNEAQ (reference sequence). The V end lost 5 bases, the J end lost 7 bases, and 12 bases lay between the germline ends. The CDR3 consists of 12 residues. CDR3 sequence reads: CASSPPHNEQYF. The CDR3 DNA follows: TGTGCCAGCAGCCCTCCGCACAATGAGCAGTACTTC.

This clonotype was counted between two and nine times. The chain recombines TRBV27 with TRBJ2-7; TRBD1 agrees at 10 bases. Trimming cost V 7 bases and J 1 base; bases outside gene matches: 7. The CDR3 is 15 amino acids. Germline CDR1 reads MNHEY; CDR2 reads SMNVEV (reference sequence). CDR3 DNA: TGTGCCAGCAAAAGACAGGGGGCTGATTCCTACGAGCAGTACTTC. This translates into CASKRQGADSYEQYF.

Details on this clonotype: It is unclear where the CDR3 begins or ends on the DNA, so no DNA is shown, and the CDR3 is as TCRdb lists it. This chain joins TRBV20-1 and TRBJ2-1; TRBD2, the table's D call, lacks a check against the DNA. Germline V lookup: CDR1 DFQATT, CDR2 SNEGSKA (reference sequence). With termini counted, the CDR3 has 15 amino acids. The CDR3 protein is CSARVGGGSPNERFF.

This clonotype showed up just a few times. The junction differs from germline at one of its ends, possibly a read error. This rearrangement joins TRBV6-2 or TRBV6-3 to TRBJ1-6, with TRBD1 matching 7 bases. Germline CDR1 is MNHEY and CDR2 is SVGEGT. The CDR3 consists of 14 residues. CDR3: CASRTDRDNPPLHF. The DNA for the CDR3 is TGTGCCAGCAGAACCGACAGGGATAATCCACCCCTCCACTTT.

The chain is built from TRBV12-3 or TRBV12-4 and TRBJ2-5, with TRBD2 matching 8 bases. The V gene end was trimmed by 1 base and the J gene end by 5 bases; junction bases not matched to a gene: 18. The CDR3 is 19 amino acids. CDR3 residues: CASSLEYRGGRLGMETQYF. CDR3 in DNA: TGTGCCAGCAGTTTAGAATATCGAGGCGGGAGGCTCGGAATGGAGACCCAGTACTTC.

The rearrangement joins TRBV6-2 or TRBV6-3 to TRBJ2-5; 7 nucleotides match TRBD2. V dropped 5 bases and J dropped 5; count of bases not matched to a gene: 8. CDR1 and CDR2 (germline): MNHEY, SVGEGT. The CDR3 has 14 amino acids. This chain's CDR3 is CASSARTSAETQYF. The CDR3 DNA reads TGTGCCAGCAGTGCGAGGACTAGTGCTGAGACCCAGTACTTC.

This clonotype has more than one count but fewer than ten. The chain couples TRBV29-1 to TRBJ2-3; possibly TRBD1 for D (5 bases). Trimming removed 3 bases from V and 5 bases from J, with 9 bases in between. There are 12 residues in the CDR3. From germline, CDR1 is SQVTM and CDR2 ANQGSEA. CDR3 in DNA: TGCAGCGTTGACCTTGGACAAGATACGCAGTATTTT. Encoded protein: CSVDLGQDTQYF.

The genes are TRBV27 and TRBJ2-7, with 7 positions matching TRBD2. Germline lookup yields CDR1 MNHEY and CDR2 SMNVEV (reference sequence). The CDR3 is made up of 16 amino acids. J lost 1 base, V lost 5 bases, and 11 bases had no gene match. DNA for the CDR3: TGTGCCAGCAGTCCAGCGTTTACTAGCGAGTCCTACGAGCAGTACTTC. It specifies CASSPAFTSESYEQYF.

The chain is built from TRBV12-3 or TRBV12-4 and TRBJ2-3, with a possible D match to TRBD1 (5 bases). CDR3 length: 13 residues. With 6 bases removed from V and 1 base from J, the gap between germline ends came to 8 bases. Here the CDR3 reads CASRRQRTDTQYF. CDR3 nucleotides: TGTGCCAGCAGGCGACAGCGCACAGATACGCAGTATTTT.

The V gene is TRBV30, the J gene TRBJ1-5, with D possibly TRBD1 on 6 matching bases. Looked up from germline, CDR1 is GTSNPN and CDR2 is SVGIG (reference sequence). The V gene lost 2 bases and the J gene lost 5 bases, with 10 bases spanning the gap. This CDR3 is 13 amino acids long. The CDR3 region is CAWSMDRDQPQHF. CDR3 DNA: TGTGCCTGGAGTATGGACAGAGATCAGCCCCAGCATTTT.

This clonotype has ten or more counts. V is TRBV29-1 and J is TRBJ2-3, with TRBD2 matching 7 bases. V shed 7 bases and J 9 bases; nucleotides not matched to a gene: 7. Germline V CDR1 and CDR2: SQVTM, ANQGSEA. This CDR3 contains 11 residues. The CDR3 DNA reads TGCAGCGGAGGACTAGAACACACGCAGTATTTT. It codes for CSGGLEHTQYF.

Concerning this clonotype itself: One end of the junction varies from germline; a read error may be responsible. The CDR3 DNA is TGTGCCAGCAGTGAGAGTACAGTTCACATTCGGTACTTC. Residues: CASSESTVHIRYF. This chain joins TRBV6-1 and TRBJ2-4; no reliable D call. Per the germline V gene, CDR1 is MNHNS and CDR2 is SASEGT. CDR3 size: 13 residues.

The chain has TRBV25-1 and TRBJ1-6; D ambiguous. Trimming took 5 bases from V and 6 from J, leaving 11 bases between them. Germline V gives CDR1 MGHDK, CDR2 SYGVNS. The CDR3 length is 14 residues. The CDR3 region is CASSRAGVNSPLHF. The DNA for the CDR3 is TGTGCCAGCAGTCGGGCAGGAGTTAATTCACCCCTCCACTTT.

This clonotype was seen a handful of times. The genes are TRBV11-2 and TRBJ2-3, with no clear D. CDR3 length: 16 amino acids. Trimming left V 2 bases short and J 2 bases short, with 14 bases between. CDR1 is SGHAT and CDR2 is FQNNGV in the germline V gene. This chain's CDR3 is CASSLRQLTHTDTQYF. The CDR3 bases are TGTGCCAGCAGCTTAAGACAACTAACTCACACAGATACGCAGTATTTT.

This clonotype was counted between two and nine times. The chain employs TRBV28 and TRBJ2-5; D may be TRBD2 (5 bases). The CDR3 has 13 amino acids. Per the germline V gene, CDR1 is MDHEN and CDR2 is SYDVKM. The V gene lost 6 bases and the J gene lost 4 bases, with 12 bases spanning the gap. The CDR3 DNA reads TGTGCCAGCAGGGTCGGGAACACAGAGACCCAGTACTTC. Encoded protein: CASRVGNTETQYF. The whole variable domain, filled in from reference TRBV28 and TRBJ2-5, reads DVKVTQSSRYLVKRTGEKVFLECVQDMDHENMFWYRQDPGLGLRLIYFSYDVKMKEKGDIPEGYSVSREKKERFSLILESASTNQTSMYLCASRVGNTETQYFGPGTRLLVL.

The V gene is TRBV20-1, the J gene TRBJ2-7; D possibly matches TRBD1 or TRBD2 (6 bases each). Germline V gene sequence: CDR1 DFQATT, CDR2 SNEGSKA (reference sequence). CDR3 length equals 12 residues. The ends were cut back, 5 bases at V and 5 bases at J, with 13 bases in the middle. The CDR3 region is CSARYGGDEQYF. DNA of the CDR3: TGCAGTGCTCGCTACGGGGGCGACGAGCAGTACTTC.

This clonotype was counted between two and nine times. The rearrangement uses TRBV27 and TRBJ2-5; D is possibly TRBD1 (5 bases). Germline values: CDR1 MNHEY, CDR2 SMNVEV (reference sequence). The V gene lost 8 bases and the J gene lost 1 base, with 17 bases spanning the gap. This CDR3 comprises 15 residues. Written as DNA, the CDR3 is TGTGCCAGCGTTGCCAAGTCCCAGGGCCAAGAGACCCAGTACTTC. Translation gives CASVAKSQGQETQYF.